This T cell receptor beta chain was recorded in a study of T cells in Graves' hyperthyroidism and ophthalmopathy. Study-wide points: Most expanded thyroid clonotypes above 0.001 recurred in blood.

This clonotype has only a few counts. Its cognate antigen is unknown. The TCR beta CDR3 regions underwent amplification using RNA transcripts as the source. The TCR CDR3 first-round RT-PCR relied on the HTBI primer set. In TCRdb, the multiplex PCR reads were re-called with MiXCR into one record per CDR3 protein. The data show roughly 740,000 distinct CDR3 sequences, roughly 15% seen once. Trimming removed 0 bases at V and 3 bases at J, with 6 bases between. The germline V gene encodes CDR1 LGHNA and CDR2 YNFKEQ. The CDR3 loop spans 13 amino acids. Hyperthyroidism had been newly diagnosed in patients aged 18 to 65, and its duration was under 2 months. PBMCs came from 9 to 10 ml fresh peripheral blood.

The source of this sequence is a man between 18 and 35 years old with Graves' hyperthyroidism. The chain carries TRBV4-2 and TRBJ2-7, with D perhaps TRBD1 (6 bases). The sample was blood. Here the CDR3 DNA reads TGTGCCAGCAGCCAAGAGGACAGCTACGAGCAGTACTTC. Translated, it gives CASSQEDSYEQYF.